The next 22 T cell receptor beta chains were all read from a single sample in a study of T cells in Graves' hyperthyroidism and ophthalmopathy. The investigators amplified TCR beta CDR3 regions from RNA transcripts. When the TCR CDR3 underwent first-round RT-PCR, the HTBI primer set was used. TCRdb re-called the multiplex PCR reads with MiXCR, one entry per CDR3 protein. The sample yields roughly 500,000 distinct CDR3 sequences, roughly 14% seen once. Sequencing was carried out using blood. All receptors come from a woman in her twenties or thirties with Graves' hyperthyroidism that later progressed to Graves' ophthalmopathy.

This clonotype was picked up many times. This chain connects TRBV14 to TRBJ2-3; 10 positions match TRBD2. The germline gives CDR1 SGHDN, CDR2 FVKESK. Losses at the gene ends were 6 bases for V and 2 bases for J; bases not matched to a gene: 11. This CDR3 spans 17 amino acids. CDR3 region: CASRQGYGLADTDTQYF. The CDR3 DNA reads as TGTGCCAGCAGGCAGGGATACGGACTAGCGGACACAGATACGCAGTATTTT.

Ten or more counts support this clonotype. V and J are TRBV19 and TRBJ1-5; 7 positions match TRBD1. Germline trimming cut 4 bases from V and 5 bases from J; bases unmatched to any gene: 5. The germline CDR1 and CDR2 sequences are LNHDA and SQIVND (reference sequence). The CDR3 has 14 residues. The CDR3 bases are TGTGCCAGTAGTACGACAGGGTCGGATCAGCCCCAGCATTTT. The encoded protein is CASSTTGSDQPQHF.

This clonotype was detected ten times or more. This chain connects TRBV5-8 to TRBJ2-3, with a possible D match to TRBD2 (5 bases). Trimming cost V 6 bases and J 0 bases, with 14 bases left between them. The CDR3 runs to 15 residues. Germline CDR1 SGHTS, CDR2 YDEGEE. CDR3 in amino acids: CASTLSDTSTDTQYF. The CDR3 bases are TGTGCCAGCACCCTTAGCGATACTAGCACAGATACGCAGTATTTT. The whole variable domain, remainder taken from reference TRBV5-8 and TRBJ2-3, is EAGVTQSPTHLIKTRGQQATLRCSPISGHTSVYWYQQALGLGLQFLLWYDEGEERNRGNFPPRFSGRQFPNYSSELNVNALELEDSALYLCASTLSDTSTDTQYFGPGTRLTVL.

This clonotype was found a few times. The chain uses TRBV30 and TRBJ2-4; 8 bases match TRBD1. With V trimmed by 4 bases and J by 6 bases, 8 bases remained unmatched. Germline CDR1 is GTSNPN and CDR2 is SVGIG (reference sequence). The CDR3 runs to 14 residues. CDR3 DNA: TGTGCCTGGATGCCAGCAGGGGGCGGAAACATTCAGTACTTC. This codes for CAWMPAGGGNIQYF.

This clonotype came up many times. This chain links TRBV5-4 with TRBJ2-7, with D hard to call. CDR3 length: 12 amino acids. CDR1 and CDR2 (germline): SGHNT, YYREEE (reference sequence). Trimming left V 2 bases short and J 7 bases short, with 10 bases between. In nucleotides, the CDR3 is TGTGCCAGCAGCTTCACGGTGGATGAGCAGTACTTC. This sequence encodes CASSFTVDEQYF.

Ten or more counts support this clonotype. J is TRBJ1-3 and V is TRBV11-2; D not resolved. Looked up from germline, CDR1 is SGHAT and CDR2 is FQNNGV. Trimming removed 5 bases at V and 8 bases at J, with 10 bases between. The CDR3 has 12 residues. Here the CDR3 DNA reads TGTGCCAGCAGCCCCCTCGGGGACACCATATATTTT. Its protein product is CASSPLGDTIYF. The complete variable domain, with remaining parts taken from reference TRBV11-2 and TRBJ1-3, reads EAGVAQSPRYKIIEKRQSVAFWCNPISGHATLYWYQQILGQGPKLLIQFQNNGVVDDSQLPKDRFSAERLKGVDSTLKIQPAKLEDSAVYLCASSPLGDTIYFGEGSWLTVV.

This clonotype was detected a few times. V and J are TRBV12-3 or TRBV12-4 and TRBJ1-2, with a possible D match to TRBD1 (6 bases). V was trimmed by 3 bases and J by 7 bases, leaving 15 bases between them. The CDR3 runs to 14 residues. The CDR3: CASSFGAIGGGYTF. The CDR3 bases are TGTGCCAGCAGTTTTGGGGCCATAGGGGGTGGCTACACCTTC.

The chain has TRBV6-1 and TRBJ1-1, with 10 bases identical to TRBD1. Trimming at V came to 3 bases and at J to 3 bases, leaving 1 base not matched to a gene. This CDR3 contains 14 residues. Germline CDR1 MNHNS, CDR2 SASEGT. In DNA, the CDR3 is TGTGCCAGCAGTGACGGACAGGGGGACACTGAAGCTTTCTTT. Residues: CASSDGQGDTEAFF.

This clonotype was recorded many times. This sequence joins TRBV6-6 and TRBJ1-2; TRBD1 is a possible D gene (6 bases). Trimming pared 2 bases from V and 6 bases from J, leaving 16 bases between. CDR3 size: 15 residues. Germline V gene sequence: CDR1 MNHNY, CDR2 SVGAGI (reference sequence). Here the CDR3 reads CASSYPGQMDHGYTF. CDR3 coding DNA: TGTGCCAGCAGTTACCCTGGACAGATGGACCATGGCTACACCTTC.

This clonotype was counted ten times or more. The rearrangement joins TRBV3-1 to TRBJ2-2; the match to TRBD2 covers 10 bases. V lost 5 bases and J lost 6; bases outside the gene matches: 6. CDR1 is LGHDT, CDR2 YNNKEL, per germline (reference sequence). The CDR3 totals 15 residues. CDR3 sequence: CASSSASGSSGELFF. CDR3 DNA sequence: TGTGCCAGCAGCTCGGCTAGCGGGAGCTCCGGGGAGCTGTTTTTT.

This clonotype was recorded many times. The chain combines TRBV30 with TRBJ2-7, with TRBD1 identical over 8 bases. This CDR3 contains 12 residues. Unmatched junction bases numbered 9, after V lost 7 bases and J lost 7 bases. Germline V CDR1 and CDR2: GTSNPN, SVGIG (reference sequence). The CDR3 DNA reads TGTGCCTTCCACCAGACAGGGGATGAGCAGTACTTC. The encoded protein is CAFHQTGDEQYF.

This clonotype occurred many times. The chain recombines TRBV28 with TRBJ1-4; D call uncertain. The CDR3 length is 14 residues. V lost 7 bases, J lost 8 bases, and 17 bases lay in between. The germline V gene has CDR1 MDHEN and CDR2 SYDVKM. The CDR3 coding sequence is TGTGCCAGCATGCCGGGCTCCTCCAACGAAAAACTGTTTTTT. Protein product: CASMPGSSNEKLFF. Filled out from reference TRBV28 and TRBJ1-4, the complete variable domain reads DVKVTQSSRYLVKRTGEKVFLECVQDMDHENMFWYRQDPGLGLRLIYFSYDVKMKEKGDIPEGYSVSREKKERFSLILESASTNQTSMYLCASMPGSSNEKLFFGSGTQLSVL.

This sequence joins TRBV19 and TRBJ1-1, with D unclear. V dropped 6 bases and J dropped 0 bases, with 17 bases sitting between them. The germline V gene has CDR1 LNHDA and CDR2 SQIVND (reference sequence). This CDR3 region has 16 residues. The CDR3 region is CASRPGRGRMNTEAFF. CDR3 sequence (DNA): TGTGCCAGTAGGCCAGGACGCGGACGGATGAACACTGAAGCTTTCTTT.

This clonotype was counted at least ten times. The chain links TRBV18 to TRBJ2-5; D possibly corresponds to TRBD2 (5 bases). The ends were cut back, 3 bases at V and 4 bases at J, with 12 bases in the middle. CDR3 length equals 14 residues. Per the germline V gene, CDR1 is KGHSH and CDR2 is LQKENI. The CDR3 sequence is CASSPRPGTETQYF. The CDR3 DNA reads TGTGCCAGCTCACCCCGACCGGGAACAGAGACCCAGTACTTC.

The chain employs TRBV30 and TRBJ1-3, with D perhaps TRBD1 (6 bases). Per germline, CDR1 GTSNPN and CDR2 SVGIG (reference sequence). The germline V and J ends were trimmed by 0 bases and 3 bases, with 15 bases remaining between them. CDR3 length equals 16 residues. In DNA form, the CDR3 reads TGTGCCTGGAGTGTATATGGGGGCGCCTTTGGAAACACCATATATTTT. Protein: CAWSVYGGAFGNTIYF.

This clonotype was recorded a few times. The V call is TRBV29-1, the J call TRBJ1-4; D unclear. Per the germline V gene, CDR1 is SQVTM and CDR2 is ANQGSEA. The CDR3 runs to 12 residues. The V gene lost 5 bases and the J gene lost 8 bases, with 12 bases spanning the gap. The CDR3 loop reads CSVRPEKEKLFF. CDR3 DNA sequence: TGCAGCGTTCGTCCGGAGAAAGAAAAACTGTTTTTT.

In this sample, this clonotype turned up many times. The chain uses TRBV12-3 or TRBV12-4 and TRBJ2-1, with D maybe TRBD2 (6 bases). V lost 5 bases to trimming and J lost 0 bases, with 11 bases between them. This CDR3 spans 15 amino acids. CDR3 nucleotides: TGTGCCAGCAGTAGGGACTTTAGCTCCTACAATGAGCAGTTCTTC. Translating it yields CASSRDFSSYNEQFF.

This clonotype has ten or more counts. The chain employs TRBV15 and TRBJ2-3; weak D call: TRBD2 (5 bases). The CDR3 sequence is 15 residues long. Germline V gene data show CDR1 as LNHNV and CDR2 as YYDKDF (reference sequence). Between the trimmed V and J ends, which lost 8 bases and 0 bases, there was a span of 15 bases. In nucleotides, the CDR3 is TGTGCCACCCGAATTAGCGAGTCTAGCACAGATACGCAGTATTTT. Translating gives CATRISESSTDTQYF.

V gene TRBV27 combines with J gene TRBJ1-2; maybe TRBD1 (5 bases). The CDR3 sequence is 13 residues long. CDR1 and CDR2 (germline): MNHEY, SMNVEV (reference sequence). Trimming left V 7 bases short and J 7 bases short, with 16 bases between. The chain's CDR3 is CASTTSRASGYTF. As DNA, the CDR3 is TGTGCCAGCACCACAAGCAGGGCCTCTGGCTACACCTTC.

This clonotype was found many times. The V call is TRBV11-2, the J call TRBJ2-7; D is possibly TRBD2 (6 bases). CDR1 and CDR2 from the germline V gene are SGHAT and FQNNGV. The germline V and J ends were trimmed by 5 bases and 2 bases, with 19 bases remaining between them. The CDR3 covers 16 residues. CDR3 DNA: TGTGCCAGCAGCCCCAGACTAGGAGAAGACACCTACGAGCAGTACTTC. This sequence encodes CASSPRLGEDTYEQYF.

This clonotype was picked up many times. The chain recombines TRBV18 with TRBJ2-7; TRBD1 matches at 8 bases. CDR1 and CDR2 (germline): KGHSH, LQKENI. CDR3 length: 14 amino acids. V dropped 3 bases and J dropped 3; count of bases not matched to a gene: 4. The CDR3 reads CASSPETGVYEQYF. Here the CDR3 DNA reads TGTGCCAGCTCACCTGAGACAGGGGTCTACGAGCAGTACTTC.

This clonotype came up many times. CDR3 sequence reads: CASSMTGDEQFF. In nucleotides, the CDR3 is TGTGCCAGCAGCATGACAGGGGATGAGCAGTTCTTC. The gene calls are TRBV11-1 and TRBJ2-1; 8 bases agree with TRBD1. The germline V gene encodes CDR1 SGHAT and CDR2 FQDESV (reference sequence). Trimming cost V 5 bases and J 8 bases; bases outside gene matches: 2. The CDR3 spans 12 residues.